The subject of this entry is one T cell receptor (beta chain). These data belong to a study of blood T cell repertoires in COVID-19. V lost 5 bases, J lost 5 bases, and 4 bases stayed unmatched. The CDR3 sequence is 15 residues long. The V gene's germline CDR1 is SGHRS and CDR2 YFSETQ. Produced via immunoSEQ multiplex PCR; TCRdb's table is partial and in-frame only. This sample yields just over 40,000 clones, of which about four fifths are seen a single time; roughly 2.6% belongs to the top ten. The TCR sequence derives from a woman between 55 and 75 years old with acute or convalescent COVID-19. The chain has TRBV5-1 and TRBJ2-1; TRBD2 matches 13 bases. Sequencing input: peripheral blood. CDR3 loop: CASSTTSGRDNEQFF. DNA for the CDR3: TGCGCCAGCAGTACCACTAGCGGGAGGGACAATGAGCAGTTCTTC.